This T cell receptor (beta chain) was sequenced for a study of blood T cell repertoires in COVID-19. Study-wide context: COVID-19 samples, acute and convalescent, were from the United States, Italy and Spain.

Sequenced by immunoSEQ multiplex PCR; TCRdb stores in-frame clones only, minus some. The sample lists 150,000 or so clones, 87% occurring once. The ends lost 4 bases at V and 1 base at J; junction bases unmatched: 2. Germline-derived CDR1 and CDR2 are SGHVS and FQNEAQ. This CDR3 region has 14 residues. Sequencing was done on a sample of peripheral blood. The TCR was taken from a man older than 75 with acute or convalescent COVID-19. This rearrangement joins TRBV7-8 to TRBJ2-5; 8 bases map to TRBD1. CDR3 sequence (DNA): TGTGCCAGCAGCTCGGGACAGGCCCAAGAGACCCAGTACTTC. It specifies CASSSGQAQETQYF.